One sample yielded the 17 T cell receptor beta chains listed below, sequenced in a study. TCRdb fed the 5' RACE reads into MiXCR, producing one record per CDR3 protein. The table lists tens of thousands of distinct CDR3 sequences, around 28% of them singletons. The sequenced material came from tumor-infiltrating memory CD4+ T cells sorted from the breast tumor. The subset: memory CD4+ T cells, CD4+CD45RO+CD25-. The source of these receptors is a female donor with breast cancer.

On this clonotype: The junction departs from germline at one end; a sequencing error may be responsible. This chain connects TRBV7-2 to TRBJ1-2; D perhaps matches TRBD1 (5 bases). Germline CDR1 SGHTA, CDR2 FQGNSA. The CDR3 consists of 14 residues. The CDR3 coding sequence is TGTGCCACCGGGAGGGGACGCCCTAACTATGGCAACACCTTC. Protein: CATGRGRPNYGNTF.

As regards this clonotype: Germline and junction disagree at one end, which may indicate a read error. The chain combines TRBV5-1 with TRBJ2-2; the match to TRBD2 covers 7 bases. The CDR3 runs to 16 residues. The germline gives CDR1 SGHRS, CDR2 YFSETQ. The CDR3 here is CASSLPPGRGVGELFF. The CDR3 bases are TGCGCTAGCAGCTTGCCGCCAGGGAGGGGAGTCGGGGAGCTGTTTTTT. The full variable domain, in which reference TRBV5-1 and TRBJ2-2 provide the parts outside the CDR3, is KAGVTQTPRYLIKTRGQQVTLSCSPISGHRSVSWYQQTPGQGLQFLFEYFSETQRNKGNFPGRFSGRQFSNSRSEMNVSTLELGDSALYLCASSLPPGRGVGELFFGEGSRLTVL.

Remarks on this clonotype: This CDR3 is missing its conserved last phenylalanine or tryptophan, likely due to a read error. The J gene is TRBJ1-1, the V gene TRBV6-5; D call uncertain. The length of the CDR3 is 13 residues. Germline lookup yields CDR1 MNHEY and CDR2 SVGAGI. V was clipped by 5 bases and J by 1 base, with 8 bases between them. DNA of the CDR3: TGTGCCAGCAGTCCAAACAGGAACACTGAAGCTTTCCTT. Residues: CASSPNRNTEAFL.

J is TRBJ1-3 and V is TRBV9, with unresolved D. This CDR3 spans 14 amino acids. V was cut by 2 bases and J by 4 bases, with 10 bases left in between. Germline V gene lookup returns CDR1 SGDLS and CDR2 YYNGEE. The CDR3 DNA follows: TGTGCCAGCAGCGTCTTTTCAGAAGGAAACACCATATATTTT. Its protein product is CASSVFSEGNTIYF. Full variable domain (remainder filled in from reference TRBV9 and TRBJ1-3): DSGVTQTPKHLITATGQRVTLRCSPRSGDLSVYWYQQSLDQGLQFLIQYYNGEERAKGNILERFSAQQFPDLHSELNLSSLELGDSALYFCASSVFSEGNTIYFGEGSWLTVV.

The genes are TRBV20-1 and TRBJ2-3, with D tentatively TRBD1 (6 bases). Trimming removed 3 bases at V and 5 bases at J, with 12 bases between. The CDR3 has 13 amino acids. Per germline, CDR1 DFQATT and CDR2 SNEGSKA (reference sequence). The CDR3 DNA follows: TGCAGTGCTAGGAACAGGGTTCGAGATACGCAGTATTTT. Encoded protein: CSARNRVRDTQYF.

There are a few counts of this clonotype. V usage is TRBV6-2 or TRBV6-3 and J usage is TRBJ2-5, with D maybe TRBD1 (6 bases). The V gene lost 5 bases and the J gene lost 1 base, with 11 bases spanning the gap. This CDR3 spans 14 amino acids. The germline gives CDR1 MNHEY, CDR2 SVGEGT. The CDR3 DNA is TGTGCCAGCAGTCGCGACAGGCTCCAAGAGACCCAGTACTTC. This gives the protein CASSRDRLQETQYF.

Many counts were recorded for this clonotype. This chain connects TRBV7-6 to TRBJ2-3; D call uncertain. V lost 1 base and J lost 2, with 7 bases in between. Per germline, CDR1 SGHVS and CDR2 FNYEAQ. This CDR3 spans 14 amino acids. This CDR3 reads CASSLEAATDTQYF. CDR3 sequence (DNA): TGTGCCAGCAGCTTAGAGGCAGCCACAGATACGCAGTATTTT.

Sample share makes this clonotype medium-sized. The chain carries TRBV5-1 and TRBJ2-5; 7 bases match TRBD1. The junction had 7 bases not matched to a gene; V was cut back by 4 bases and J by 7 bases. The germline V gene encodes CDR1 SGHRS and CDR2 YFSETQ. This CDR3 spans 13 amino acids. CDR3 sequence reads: CASSLGQRGTQYF. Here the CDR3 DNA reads TGCGCCAGCAGCCTGGGACAGAGAGGGACCCAGTACTTC.

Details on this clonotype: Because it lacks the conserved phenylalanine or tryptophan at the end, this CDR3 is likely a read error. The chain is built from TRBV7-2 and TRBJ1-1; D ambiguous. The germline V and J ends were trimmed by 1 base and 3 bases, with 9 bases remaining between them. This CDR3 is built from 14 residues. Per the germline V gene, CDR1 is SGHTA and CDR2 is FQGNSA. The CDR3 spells CASSLGRSDTEAFS. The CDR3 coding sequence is TGTGCCAGCAGCTTAGGTAGGTCGGACACTGAAGCTTTCTCT.

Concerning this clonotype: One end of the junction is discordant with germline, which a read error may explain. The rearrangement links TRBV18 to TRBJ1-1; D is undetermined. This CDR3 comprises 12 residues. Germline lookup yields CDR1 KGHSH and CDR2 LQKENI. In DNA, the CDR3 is TGTGCCAGCTCACAAGAGAACGCTGAAGCTTTCTTT. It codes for CASSQENAEAFF.

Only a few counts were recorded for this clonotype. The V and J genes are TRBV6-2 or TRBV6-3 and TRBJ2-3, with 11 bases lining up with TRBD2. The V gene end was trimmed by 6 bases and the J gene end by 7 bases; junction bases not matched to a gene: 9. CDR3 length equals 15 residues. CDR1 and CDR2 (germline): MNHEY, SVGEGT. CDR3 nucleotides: TGTGCCAGCAGACCTTCTAGCGGGGGGACTTATACGCAGTATTTT. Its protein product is CASRPSSGGTYTQYF.

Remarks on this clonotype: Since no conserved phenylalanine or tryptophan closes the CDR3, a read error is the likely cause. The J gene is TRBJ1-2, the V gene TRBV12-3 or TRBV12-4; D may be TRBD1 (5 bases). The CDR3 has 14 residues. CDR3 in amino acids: CASSSPDRSYSYTS. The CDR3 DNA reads TGTGCCAGCAGCTCCCCAGACAGAAGCTATAGCTACACCTCC.

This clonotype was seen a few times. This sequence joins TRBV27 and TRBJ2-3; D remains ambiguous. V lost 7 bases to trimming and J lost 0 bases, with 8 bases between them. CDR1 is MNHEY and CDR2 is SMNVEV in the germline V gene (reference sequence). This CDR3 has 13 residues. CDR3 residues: CASKARSTDTQYF. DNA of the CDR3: TGTGCCAGCAAGGCCCGGAGCACAGATACGCAGTATTTT.

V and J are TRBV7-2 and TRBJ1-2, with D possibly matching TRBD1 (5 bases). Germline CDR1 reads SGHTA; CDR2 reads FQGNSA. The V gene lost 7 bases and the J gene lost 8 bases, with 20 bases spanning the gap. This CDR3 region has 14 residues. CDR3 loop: CASTDRGILGGYTF. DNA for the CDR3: TGTGCCAGCACCGATCGGGGGATTTTAGGGGGCTACACCTTC.

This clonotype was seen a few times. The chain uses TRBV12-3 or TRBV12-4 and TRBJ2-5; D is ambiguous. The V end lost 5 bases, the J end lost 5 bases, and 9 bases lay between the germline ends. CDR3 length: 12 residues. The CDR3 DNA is TGTGCCAGCAGTCAGACTTTGGAGACCCAGTACTTC. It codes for CASSQTLETQYF.

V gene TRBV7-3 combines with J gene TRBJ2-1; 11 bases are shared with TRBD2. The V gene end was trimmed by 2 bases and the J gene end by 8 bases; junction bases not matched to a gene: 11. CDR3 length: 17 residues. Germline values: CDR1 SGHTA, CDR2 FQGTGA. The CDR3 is CASSLVVTLAGDDEQFF. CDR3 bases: TGTGCCAGCAGCTTAGTTGTGACACTAGCGGGAGACGATGAGCAGTTCTTC.

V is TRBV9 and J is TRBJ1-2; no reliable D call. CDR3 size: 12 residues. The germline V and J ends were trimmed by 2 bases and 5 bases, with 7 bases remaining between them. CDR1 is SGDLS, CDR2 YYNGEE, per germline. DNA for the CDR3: TGTGCCAGCAGCGTGGACGGGTATGGCTACACCTTC. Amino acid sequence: CASSVDGYGYTF.